The rows below give T cell receptor beta chains drawn from one sample of a study of blood T cell repertoires in COVID-19. Assay used: immunoSEQ multiplex PCR; TCRdb lists only in-frame clones, some missing. The repertoire has hundreds of thousands of clones, approximately 89% of them found once; the top ten carry around 3.5%. Specimen: peripheral blood. These receptors were taken from a young woman who had recovered from COVID-19. Each CDR3 is given with its conserved first and last residue. Each record gives: clone size, J gene, V gene, D gene, CDR3 DNA, CDR3 protein. The D gene is left open where the match is weak. Size values are once, few and many counts, or a class for expanded clones, and some rows have none.

abundance: .
j_gene: TRBJ2-2
v_gene: TRBV7-9
d_gene: TRBD2
CDR3nt: TGTGCCAGCAGCTTAGTTCCGGGAGGGCCGCCCGGGGAGCTGTTTTTT
CDR3aa: CASSLVPGGPPGELFF

abundance: .
j_gene: TRBJ1-1
v_gene: TRBV7-2
d_gene: .
CDR3nt: TGTGCCAGCAGCTGGGAGTGGAGGACTGAAGCTTTCTTT
CDR3aa: CASSWEWRTEAFF

abundance: .
j_gene: TRBJ2-1
v_gene: TRBV5-1
d_gene: TRBD2
CDR3nt: TGCGCCAGCAGCTTGGAGGCTAGCGGGCGGAATGAGCAGTTCTTC
CDR3aa: CASSLEASGRNEQFF

abundance: once
j_gene: TRBJ2-3
v_gene: TRBV6-2/TRBV6-3
d_gene: TRBD2
CDR3nt: TGTGCCAGCAGCCCGACTCTACGGGGGGCAGATACGCAGTATTTT
CDR3aa: CASSPTLRGADTQYF

abundance: .
j_gene: TRBJ2-3
v_gene: TRBV19
d_gene: TRBD1
CDR3nt: TGTGCCAGTAGTAAGGACAGGGGGCGCCTGGATACGCAGTATTTT
CDR3aa: CASSKDRGRLDTQYF

abundance: .
j_gene: TRBJ2-5
v_gene: TRBV6-2/TRBV6-3
d_gene: .
CDR3nt: TGTGCCAGCAGTGTCAGGGTCCCCGAGACCCAGTACTTC
CDR3aa: CASSVRVPETQYF

abundance: .
j_gene: TRBJ2-1
v_gene: TRBV10-1
d_gene: .
CDR3nt: TGCGCCAGCACACCCAGGACTACCCCAAATGAGCAGTTCTTC
CDR3aa: CASTPRTTPNEQFF

abundance: .
j_gene: TRBJ2-2
v_gene: TRBV7-9
d_gene: TRBD1
CDR3nt: TGTGCCAGCAGCTTAGTAGGGGACAGAATCTGGGTCACCGGGGAGCTGTTTTTT
CDR3aa: CASSLVGDRIWVTGELFF

abundance: once
j_gene: TRBJ1-6
v_gene: TRBV9
d_gene: TRBD1
CDR3nt: TGTGCCAGCAGCGCGACAGGGGGGGATTCACCCCTCCACTTT
CDR3aa: CASSATGGDSPLHF

abundance: .
j_gene: TRBJ1-2
v_gene: TRBV4-2
d_gene: .
CDR3nt: TGTGCCAGCAGCCAAGTTGGCGGTTCTAACTATGGCTACACCTTC
CDR3aa: CASSQVGGSNYGYTF

abundance: .
j_gene: TRBJ2-1
v_gene: TRBV3-1/TRBV3-2
d_gene: TRBD2
CDR3nt: TGTGCCAGCAGCCCGCGGGAGAATGAGCAGTTCTTC
CDR3aa: CASSPRENEQFF

abundance: .
j_gene: TRBJ2-2
v_gene: TRBV5-8
d_gene: .
CDR3nt: TGTGCCAGCAGCTTGAGGGGCGCCGACACCGGGGAGCTGTTTTTT
CDR3aa: CASSLRGADTGELFF

abundance: .
j_gene: TRBJ1-2
v_gene: TRBV7-9
d_gene: .
CDR3nt: TGTGCCAGCAGCTTTCAAGGGGCCTATGGCTACACCTTC
CDR3aa: CASSFQGAYGYTF

abundance: .
j_gene: TRBJ2-1
v_gene: TRBV11-3
d_gene: .
CDR3nt: TGTGCCAGCAGCTCCCAGAACAATGAGCAGTTCTTC
CDR3aa: CASSSQNNEQFF

abundance: .
j_gene: TRBJ1-1
v_gene: TRBV5-8
d_gene: .
CDR3nt: TGTGCCAGCAGCTCCCAACAATCGAACACTGAAGCTTTCTTT
CDR3aa: CASSSQQSNTEAFF

abundance: .
j_gene: TRBJ1-2
v_gene: TRBV10-1
d_gene: .
CDR3nt: TGCGCCAGCAGTGAGTCGATCTCCCCAGTACATGGCTACACCTTC
CDR3aa: CASSESISPVHGYTF

abundance: .
j_gene: TRBJ2-2
v_gene: TRBV20-1
d_gene: .
CDR3nt: TGCAGTGCCGTAGCGCCCGGGGAGCTGTTTTTT
CDR3aa: CSAVAPGELFF

abundance: .
j_gene: TRBJ2-6
v_gene: TRBV6-5
d_gene: .
CDR3nt: TGTGCCAGCAAAAGGACGGGAGCTGGGGCCAACGTCCTGACTTTC
CDR3aa: CASKRTGAGANVLTF

abundance: .
j_gene: TRBJ2-1
v_gene: TRBV27
d_gene: .
CDR3nt: TGTGCCAGCAGTTTATCGGGGCTCCACAATGAGCAGTTCTTC
CDR3aa: CASSLSGLHNEQFF

abundance: .
j_gene: TRBJ2-1
v_gene: TRBV7-2
d_gene: TRBD2
CDR3nt: TGTGCCAGCAGCTTAGCCGCGGGAGGGCAGGATGAGCAGTTCTTC
CDR3aa: CASSLAAGGQDEQFF

abundance: .
j_gene: TRBJ1-6
v_gene: TRBV12-5
d_gene: .
CDR3nt: TGTGCTAGTGGGAGGGCGGGCTATAATTCACCCCTCCACTTT
CDR3aa: CASGRAGYNSPLHF

abundance: .
j_gene: TRBJ2-5
v_gene: TRBV10-1
d_gene: .
CDR3nt: TGCGCCAGCAGTGTCCCTTCCAGTCCAGGGACCCAGTACTTC
CDR3aa: CASSVPSSPGTQYF

abundance: .
j_gene: TRBJ2-1
v_gene: TRBV5-1
d_gene: TRBD2
CDR3nt: TGCGCCAGCAGCGCAGGGACTAGCGGGGTCGATGAGCAGTTCTTC
CDR3aa: CASSAGTSGVDEQFF

abundance: .
j_gene: TRBJ1-2
v_gene: TRBV5-5
d_gene: .
CDR3nt: TGTGCCAGCAGCTTGCGTCCATGGGGGGATACTAACTATGGCTACACCTTC
CDR3aa: CASSLRPWGDTNYGYTF

abundance: .
j_gene: TRBJ2-2
v_gene: TRBV6-6
d_gene: .
CDR3nt: TGTGCCAGCACCGCCGGGGTCACCGGGGAGCTGTTTTTT
CDR3aa: CASTAGVTGELFF

abundance: .
j_gene: TRBJ2-3
v_gene: TRBV9
d_gene: TRBD2
CDR3nt: TGTGCCAGCAGCCACCCCAGGTCGGGAGGGCCAGAAGATACGCAGTATTTT
CDR3aa: CASSHPRSGGPEDTQYF

abundance: .
j_gene: TRBJ1-1
v_gene: TRBV27
d_gene: TRBD1
CDR3nt: TGTGCCAGCAGTCAGAGGACAGGGAACACTGAAGCTTTCTTT
CDR3aa: CASSQRTGNTEAFF

abundance: .
j_gene: TRBJ2-5
v_gene: TRBV9
d_gene: TRBD2
CDR3nt: TGTGCCAGCGGGACTAGCGGGATGGAGACCCAGTACTTC
CDR3aa: CASGTSGMETQYF

abundance: .
j_gene: TRBJ2-6
v_gene: TRBV10-2
d_gene: .
CDR3nt: TGCGCCAGCAGACCGGATACAGGGTCCCCTGGGGCCAACGTCCTGACTTTC
CDR3aa: CASRPDTGSPGANVLTF

abundance: .
j_gene: TRBJ2-1
v_gene: TRBV7-9
d_gene: TRBD1
CDR3nt: TGTGCCAGCAGCTCCCGGGACAGGGGTTTTAGTGAGCAGTTCTTC
CDR3aa: CASSSRDRGFSEQFF

abundance: once
j_gene: TRBJ1-3
v_gene: TRBV9
d_gene: .
CDR3nt: TGTGCCAGCAGCCCTCGGGTGGGAAACACCATATATTTT
CDR3aa: CASSPRVGNTIYF

abundance: .
j_gene: TRBJ2-1
v_gene: TRBV3-1/TRBV3-2
d_gene: TRBD2
CDR3nt: TGTGCCAGCAGCCAAAGATTACTAGCGGATTACAATGAGCAGTTCTTC
CDR3aa: CASSQRLLADYNEQFF